This T cell receptor beta chain was retrieved from a study of cytomegalovirus exposure and HLA in healthy donors. About the research overall: Early released data had around 88 million unique TCRs, all coming from HLA-typed donors.

The CDR3 sequence is 14 residues long. Germline V lookup: CDR1 MDHEN, CDR2 SYDVKM. Unmatched junction bases numbered 6, after V lost 11 bases and J lost 1 base. Amplification used 60 Vbeta primers and 13 Jbeta primers. Produced via immunoSEQ multiplex PCR; TCRdb's table is partial and in-frame only. The data show about 90,000 clones, about 74% seen once. The sequenced sample was PBMCs. This TCR derives from a woman aged 50 to 60 in good health and CMV-seropositive. The chain recombines TRBV28 with TRBJ2-1; TRBD2 matches 9 bases. The CDR3 DNA follows: TGTGCCGCGGGAGGGCAGGGATCCTACAATGAGCAGTTCTTC. This encodes CAAGGQGSYNEQFF.